This T cell receptor beta chain derives from a study of T cells after yellow fever vaccination. Details on this clonotype: The antigen is unknown.

A universal primer site and UMIs were added as TCR cDNA was made by 5'RACE template switching. MiXCR was run by TCRdb on the 5' RACE reads, yielding one entry per CDR3 protein. The sample contains under 300,000 distinct CDR3 sequences, roughly 6.3% of which appear only once. Study observations and caveats: A faster peak, day 5 versus 15, was reached by the weaker secondary response. Reappearance after the booster was observed for most primary-vaccination clones (about 97% CD4, about 86% CD8).

Germline assignment: CDR1 DFQATT and CDR2 SNEGSKA (reference sequence). CDR3 length: 11 amino acids. Trimming removed 5 bases at V and 5 bases at J, with 10 bases between. The specimen was CD4+ T cells sorted from PBMCs, collected on the day of the yellow fever booster vaccination. The sequence came from a man aged 25 to 45 who received the YFV17D yellow fever vaccine. This chain links TRBV20-1 with TRBJ2-7; D call uncertain. CDR3 loop: CSAGSGNEQYF. CDR3 DNA sequence: TGCAGTGCTGGCTCTGGCAACGAGCAGTACTTC.